This is a list of T cell receptor beta chains from one sample in a study of identical twins. MiXCR, run by TCRdb on the 5' RACE reads, gives a single entry per CDR3 protein. Of about 450,000 distinct CDR3 sequences detected, about 18% appear once; the ten largest clones hold around 10%. Sequencing was carried out using naive T cells sorted from blood. These receptors came from a man in his fifties or sixties in good health. Each CDR3 is given with its conserved first and last residue. D genes are given only for firm matches. Clone size, where shown, is once, few, many, or a class for clones that have expanded.

d_call | j_call | v_call | clone_size | cdr3_aa | cdr3_nt
. | TRBJ1-2 | TRBV4-3 | few | CASSQSLTENYGYTF | TGCGCCAGCAGCCAAAGCTTGACAGAGAACTATGGCTACACCTTC
. | TRBJ1-2 | TRBV5-6 | . | CASSETGGVNYGYTF | TGTGCCAGCAGCGAAACAGGAGGGGTGAACTATGGCTACACCTTC
. | TRBJ1-1 | TRBV2 | . | CASSDVGRDTEAFF | TGTGCCAGCAGTGATGTAGGGAGGGACACTGAAGCTTTCTTT
TRBD1 | TRBJ1-2 | TRBV4-3 | few | CASSPSESGTGGVYGYTF | TGCGCCAGCAGCCCCTCTGAGTCAGGGACAGGGGGAGTGTATGGCTACACCTTC
TRBD1 | TRBJ2-4 | TRBV10-2 | . | CASSESKGAGAKNIQYF | TGCGCCAGCAGTGAGTCGAAGGGGGCAGGGGCCAAAAACATTCAGTACTTC
. | TRBJ1-5 | TRBV12-3/TRBV12-4 | few | CASSSNPLPQHF | TGTGCCAGCAGTTCTAACCCTCTGCCCCAGCATTTT
. | TRBJ1-5 | TRBV10-3 | many | CAISDHNQPQHF | TGTGCCATCAGTGATCACAATCAGCCCCAGCATTTT
TRBD1 | TRBJ2-7 | TRBV20-1 | . | CSALRDRYSYEQYF | TGCAGTGCCCTCAGGGACAGGTACTCCTACGAGCAGTACTTC
. | TRBJ2-3 | TRBV20-1 | few | CSANPTRGETDTQYF | TGCAGTGCCAACCCTACTAGAGGCGAGACAGATACGCAGTATTTT
. | TRBJ2-1 | TRBV4-3 | few | CASKQMGAGNEQFF | TGCGCCAGCAAACAAATGGGGGCTGGCAATGAGCAGTTCTTC
TRBD2 | TRBJ2-5 | TRBV29-1 | few | CSVGPSGIHQETQYF | TGCAGCGTTGGGCCTAGCGGGATCCACCAAGAGACCCAGTACTTC
. | TRBJ2-7 | TRBV5-1 | many | CASSLAGLRASYEQYF | TGCGCCAGCAGCTTGGCAGGCCTGCGAGCCTCCTACGAGCAGTACTTC
TRBD2 | TRBJ2-2 | TRBV5-4 | many | CASSWAGVNTGELFF | TGTGCCAGCAGCTGGGCGGGAGTCAACACCGGGGAGCTGTTTTTT